The present T cell receptor beta chain was sequenced within a study of T cells in Graves' hyperthyroidism and ophthalmopathy (dated by TCRdb to about 2019). For the study in its entirety: Peripheral blood was sampled at the time of initial diagnosis, prior to any treatment. To identify distinguishing TCR V-J signatures, a discovery cohort of roughly 100 patients was used, comprising 43 with Graves' ophthalmopathy and under 60 with stable Graves' hyperthyroidism. An independent validation cohort of around 19 hyperthyroidism patients and 15 or so patients who later progressed to ophthalmopathy tested prospective prediction of ophthalmopathy. The 90 to 100 discovery patients were randomly divided into training and test sets at a 7:3 ratio. In roughly six Graves' hyperthyroidism patients, the study also compared T-cell repertoires from thyroid tissue with T-cell repertoires from blood. After blood sampling, hyperthyroidism patients were treated with methimazole at a starting dose of 30 mg daily, and ophthalmopathy patients were treated with high-dose intravenous methylprednisolone. TCR Vbeta CDR3 sequencing of approximately 140 peripheral blood samples (approximately 44 ophthalmopathy, around 80 hyperthyroidism and approximately 17 progressor patients) is reported in the paper. Overall study results and their limits: In validation, progression to ophthalmopathy was predicted by the model with more than 65% sensitivity and under 85% specificity, a median of approximately 6.5 months before onset. Sample size was not statistically predetermined, and blinding of investigators to group allocation was not performed. Blood samples also contained most of the expanded thyroid clonotypes (frequency above 0.001), which suggests that blood repertoires may reflect thyroid immune responses. A model built on a 13 V-J signature distinguished ophthalmopathy from stable hyperthyroidism, reaching around 87% sensitivity and approximately 83% specificity in cross-validation and 80%/75% in testing.

This clonotype has a count of ten or more. The specificity of this receptor is unknown. Qualities for individual bases were not recorded, and no much larger clone is one base off. Amplification of TCR beta CDR3 regions was carried out from RNA transcripts. The first round of RT-PCR for the TCR CDR3 was performed with the HTBI primer set and the Qiagen OneStep RT-PCR kit. Libraries were constructed in a second round of multiplex PCR, after which size selection and purification were performed. Paired-end sequencing of the libraries was performed with 100 bp reads on an Illumina HiSeq2000. From the authors' description of their analysis: SOAPnuke was used to process the raw data, throwing out any read that contained adapters or uncalled bases, had a mean Phred below 15, or lacked an exact constant-primer or identifier match. High-quality paired reads were merged using COPE v1.2.5, and each unique nucleotide sequence was defined as a clonotype. MiTCR v1.1 was used to align clonotypes to the IMGT TRBV, TRBD and TRBJ reference segments. Only V-J combinations with frequency above 0.0001, covering roughly 99% of repertoires, were analysed. The TCS score was defined as the ratio of F50 (clonal expansion) to E x V (chaos), calculated using BLOSUM62-based TCRdist between CDR3 peptides within each V-J. Welch's t-statistics and random forest reduced around 520 V-J features to roughly 13, which were used in a naive Bayes classifier (R e1071). TCRdb trimmed public reads at Q25 via fastp, called clones via MiXCR and kept in-frame beta chains. Every distinct CDR3 protein forms one entry, paired with its most common genes and DNA. The V and J calls and clone size come from TCRdb's table, not from the authors' own analysis. The sample table records fewer than 800,000 distinct CDR3 sequences; 16% of these occur just once. The ten biggest clones cover 8.4% of the sample.

From the cysteine up to the phenylalanine, the CDR3 has a length of 15 residues. Kept here is only the CDR3 DNA, which spans 45 bases and is read in frame from base 1. From a lookup of the germline V gene, CDR1 and CDR2 are KGHDR and SFDVKD. Relative to germline, V is missing 0 bases and J is missing 5 bases, with 2 bases of the junction outside any gene match. Stable Graves' hyperthyroidism was defined as no progression to ophthalmopathy during 18 months of follow-up. Hyperthyroidism patients were newly diagnosed, had a disease duration of under 2 months, and were aged 18 to 65 years. Any patient with an uncontrolled infection, another autoimmune disease, pregnancy or lactation was excluded. Diagnoses were based on clinical symptoms, serum thyroxine and TRAb, thyroid ultrasound and orbital computed tomography. Ficoll-Paque density gradient centrifugation was used to isolate PBMCs from around 10 ml of fresh peripheral blood. Trizol reagent was used to extract total RNA, and RNA quality was then checked on an Agilent 2100 Bioanalyzer.

The receptor chain draws on TRBV24-1 and TRBJ2-7; TRBD2 lines up with 11 middle nucleotides. Sequenced: blood. This sequence was found in a man aged 18-30 years with Graves' hyperthyroidism. The sequence in DNA is TGTGCCACCAGTGATTTGACTAGCGGGAGCCACGAGCAGTACTTC. This encodes CATSDLTSGSHEQYF.